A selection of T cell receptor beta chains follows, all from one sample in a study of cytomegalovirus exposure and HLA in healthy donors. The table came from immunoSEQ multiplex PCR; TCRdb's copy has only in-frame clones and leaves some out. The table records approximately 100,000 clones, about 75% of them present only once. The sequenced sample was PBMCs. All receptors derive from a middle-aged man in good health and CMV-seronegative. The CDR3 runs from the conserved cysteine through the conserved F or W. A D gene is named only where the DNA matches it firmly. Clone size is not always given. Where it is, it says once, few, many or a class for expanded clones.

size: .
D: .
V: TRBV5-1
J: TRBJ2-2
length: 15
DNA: TGCGCCAGCAGGGAGGAGGCCGGGGGCACCGGGGAGCTGTTTTTT
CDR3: CASREEAGGTGELFF

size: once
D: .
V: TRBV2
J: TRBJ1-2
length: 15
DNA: TGTGCCAGCAGTCTGGAGAGTGCTGCTAACTATGGCTACACCTTC
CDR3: CASSLESAANYGYTF

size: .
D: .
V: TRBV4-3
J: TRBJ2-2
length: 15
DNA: TGCGCCAGCAGCCAAGATCCAGCGTACGCCGGGGAGCTGTTTTTT
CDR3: CASSQDPAYAGELFF

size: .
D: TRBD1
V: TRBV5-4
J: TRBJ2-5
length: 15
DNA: TGTGCCAGCAGCCCAGGGACAGGGAGGGTGGAGACCCAGTACTTC
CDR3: CASSPGTGRVETQYF

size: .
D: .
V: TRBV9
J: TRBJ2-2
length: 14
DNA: TGTGCCAGCAGCGTAGTGCAGGGTCCCGGGGAGCTGTTTTTT
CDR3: CASSVVQGPGELFF

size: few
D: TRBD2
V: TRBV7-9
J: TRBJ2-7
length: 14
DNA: TGTGCCAGCAGCTTACCTAGCGGTTTGGACGAGCAGTACTTC
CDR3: CASSLPSGLDEQYF

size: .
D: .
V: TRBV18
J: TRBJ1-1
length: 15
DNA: TGTGCCAGCTCACCTGGGTTAAGGGAGGACACTGAAGCTTTCTTT
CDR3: CASSPGLREDTEAFF

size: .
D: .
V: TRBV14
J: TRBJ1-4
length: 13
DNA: TGTGCCAGCAGCCAGTACGCACTTGAAAAACTGTTTTTT
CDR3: CASSQYALEKLFF

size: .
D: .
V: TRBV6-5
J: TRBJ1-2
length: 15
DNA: TGTGCCAGCAGGTCCGGAGGGGCGGGTTATCGCGGCTACACCTTC
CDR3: CASRSGGAGYRGYTF

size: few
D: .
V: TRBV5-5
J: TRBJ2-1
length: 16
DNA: TGTGCCAGCAGCTTACAAGCGGTAGCCTCCTACAATGAGCAGTTCTTC
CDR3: CASSLQAVASYNEQFF